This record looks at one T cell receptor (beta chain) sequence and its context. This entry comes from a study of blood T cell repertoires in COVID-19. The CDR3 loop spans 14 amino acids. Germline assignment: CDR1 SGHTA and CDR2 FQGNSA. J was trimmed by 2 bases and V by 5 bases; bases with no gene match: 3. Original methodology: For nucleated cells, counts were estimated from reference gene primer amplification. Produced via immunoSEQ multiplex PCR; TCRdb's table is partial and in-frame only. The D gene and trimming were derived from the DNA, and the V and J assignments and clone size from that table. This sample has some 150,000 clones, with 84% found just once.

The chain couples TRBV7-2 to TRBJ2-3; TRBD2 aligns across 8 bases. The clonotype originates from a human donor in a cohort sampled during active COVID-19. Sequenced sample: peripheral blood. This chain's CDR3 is CASSPGGITDTQYF. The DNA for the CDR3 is TGTGCCAGCAGCCCGGGGGGGATCACAGATACGCAGTATTTT.